This TCR beta chain stems from a study of cytomegalovirus exposure and HLA in healthy donors. The length of the CDR3 is 12 residues. Germline CDR1 and CDR2: MDHEN and SYDVKM. Trimming pared 3 bases from V and 11 bases from J, leaving 12 bases between. PCR was performed using 60 Vbeta and 13 Jbeta primers. Clones were sequenced by immunoSEQ multiplex PCR, and TCRdb holds only the in-frame ones, with some missing. The sample has approximately 140,000 clones; roughly three quarters are singletons. About this clone: Antigen: not known.

Study-wide findings and caveats: In the analysis, some V segments, TRBV6-2 and TRBV6-3 included, were excluded as indistinguishable.

Material for sequencing was PBMCs. This chain links TRBV28 with TRBJ2-3; tentative D call: TRBD2 (5 bases). The sequence derives from a woman aged 60-75 years in good health and CMV-seronegative. The CDR3 DNA sequence: TGTGCCAGCAGTTTCCGGGATCGAAGGCAGTATTTT. Translation: CASSFRDRRQYF.